This T cell receptor beta chain was observed in a study of blood T cell repertoires in COVID-19. This clone appeared a single time. Germline-derived CDR1 and CDR2 are SGHKS and YYEKEE (reference sequence). V shed 4 bases, J shed 0 bases, and the junction held 9 bases outside the gene matches. This CDR3 has 16 residues. Method: immunoSEQ multiplex PCR; TCRdb's copy keeps in-frame clones and lacks some. The table shows 12,000 or so clones, with 75% to 85% occurring only once. The rearrangement links TRBV5-5 to TRBJ2-7, with 8 nucleotides matching TRBD1. Sequencing input: peripheral blood. The receptor comes from a woman aged 60-70 years with acute or convalescent COVID-19. CDR3 in DNA: TGTGCCAGCAGCCCGCAGTGGACAGGGAGCTCCTACGAGCAGTACTTC. It encodes CASSPQWTGSSYEQYF.